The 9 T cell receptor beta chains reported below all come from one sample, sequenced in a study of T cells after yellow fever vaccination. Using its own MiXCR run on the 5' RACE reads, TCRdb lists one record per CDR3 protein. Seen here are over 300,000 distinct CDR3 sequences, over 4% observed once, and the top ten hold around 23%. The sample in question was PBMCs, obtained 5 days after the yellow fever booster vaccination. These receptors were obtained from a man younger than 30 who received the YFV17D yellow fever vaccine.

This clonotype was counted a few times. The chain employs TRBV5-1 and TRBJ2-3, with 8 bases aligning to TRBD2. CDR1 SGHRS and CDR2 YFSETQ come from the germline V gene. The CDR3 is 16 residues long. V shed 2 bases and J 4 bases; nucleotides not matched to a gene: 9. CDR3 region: CASSFGSSGGADTQYF. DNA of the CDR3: TGCGCCAGCAGCTTTGGTTCGAGCGGGGGCGCAGATACGCAGTATTTT.

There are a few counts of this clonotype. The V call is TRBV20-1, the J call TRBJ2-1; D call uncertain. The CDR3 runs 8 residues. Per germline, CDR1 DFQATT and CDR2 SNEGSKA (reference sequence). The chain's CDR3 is CRADEQFF. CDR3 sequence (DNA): TGCAGGGCAGATGAGCAGTTCTTC.

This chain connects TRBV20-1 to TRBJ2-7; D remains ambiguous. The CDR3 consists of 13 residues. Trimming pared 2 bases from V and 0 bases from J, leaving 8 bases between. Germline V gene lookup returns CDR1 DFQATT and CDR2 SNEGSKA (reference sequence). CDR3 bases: TGCAGTGCTAGATCTGGCGTCTCCTACGAGCAGTACGTC. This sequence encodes CSARSGVSYEQYV.

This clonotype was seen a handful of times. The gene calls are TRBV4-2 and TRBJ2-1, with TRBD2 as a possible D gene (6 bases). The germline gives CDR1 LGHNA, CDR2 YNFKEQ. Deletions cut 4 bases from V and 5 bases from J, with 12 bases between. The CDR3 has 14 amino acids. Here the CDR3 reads CASSPGVGNNEQFF. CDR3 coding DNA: TGTGCCAGCAGCCCGGGGGTTGGGAACAATGAGCAGTTCTTC.

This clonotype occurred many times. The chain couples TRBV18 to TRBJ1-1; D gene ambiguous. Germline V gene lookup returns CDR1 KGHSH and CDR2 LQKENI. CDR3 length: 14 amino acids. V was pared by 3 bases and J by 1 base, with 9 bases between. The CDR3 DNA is TGTGCCAGCTCACCTGTGAATGGGAACACTGAAGCTTTCTTT. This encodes CASSPVNGNTEAFF.

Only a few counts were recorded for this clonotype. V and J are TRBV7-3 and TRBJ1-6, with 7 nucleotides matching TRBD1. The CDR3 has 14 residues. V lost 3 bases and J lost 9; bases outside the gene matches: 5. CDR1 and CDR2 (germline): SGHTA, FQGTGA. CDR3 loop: CASSLGGGRSPLHF. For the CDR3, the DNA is TGTGCCAGCAGCTTGGGAGGGGGCCGTTCACCCCTCCACTTT.

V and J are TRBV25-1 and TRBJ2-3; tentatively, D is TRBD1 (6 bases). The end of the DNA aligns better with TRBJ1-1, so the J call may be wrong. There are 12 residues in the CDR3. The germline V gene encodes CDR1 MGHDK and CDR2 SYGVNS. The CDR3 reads CATRLGRDKAFF. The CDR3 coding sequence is TGTGCCACCCGATTGGGGAGGGACAAAGCTTTCTTT.

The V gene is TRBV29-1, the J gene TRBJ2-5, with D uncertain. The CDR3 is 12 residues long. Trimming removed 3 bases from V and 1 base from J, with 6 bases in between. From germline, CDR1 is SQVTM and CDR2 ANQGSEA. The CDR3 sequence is CSVEYSQETQYF. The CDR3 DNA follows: TGCAGCGTTGAGTACAGCCAAGAGACCCAGTACTTC.

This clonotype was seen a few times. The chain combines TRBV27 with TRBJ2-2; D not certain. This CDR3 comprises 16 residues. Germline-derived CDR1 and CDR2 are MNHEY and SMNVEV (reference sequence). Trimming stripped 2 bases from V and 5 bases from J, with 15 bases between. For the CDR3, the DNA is TGTGCCAGCAGTTTAGAAGGCTTATCCGGGACCGGGGAGCTGTTTTTT. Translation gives CASSLEGLSGTGELFF.